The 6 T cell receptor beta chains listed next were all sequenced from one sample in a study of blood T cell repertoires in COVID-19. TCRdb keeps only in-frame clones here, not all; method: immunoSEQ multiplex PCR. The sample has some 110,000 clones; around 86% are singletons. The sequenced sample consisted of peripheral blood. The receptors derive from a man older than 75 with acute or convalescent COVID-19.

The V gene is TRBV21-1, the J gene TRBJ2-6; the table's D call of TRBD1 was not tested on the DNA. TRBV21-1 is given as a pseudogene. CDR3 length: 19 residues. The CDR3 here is CASRGLQGKKGSGANVLTF. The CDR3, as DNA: TGTGCCAGCAGGGGATTACAGGGGAAGAAGGGCTCTGGGGCCAACGTCCTGACTTTC.

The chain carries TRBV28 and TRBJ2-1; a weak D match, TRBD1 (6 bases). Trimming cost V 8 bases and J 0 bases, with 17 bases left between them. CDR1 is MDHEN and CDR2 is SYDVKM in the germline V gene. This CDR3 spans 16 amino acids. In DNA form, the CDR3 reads TGTGCCAGCTGGCCCAGGGGCGCAACCTCCTACAATGAGCAGTTCTTC. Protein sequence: CASWPRGATSYNEQFF.

The CDR3 spells CASSIFEGGTEAFF. DNA for the CDR3: TGTGCCAGTAGTATTTTCGAGGGAGGCACTGAAGCTTTCTTT. The chain joins TRBV19 to TRBJ1-1; unclear D gene. Trimming pared 3 bases from V and 4 bases from J, leaving 12 bases between. Germline loops: CDR1 LNHDA, CDR2 SQIVND (reference sequence). The CDR3 is 14 residues long.

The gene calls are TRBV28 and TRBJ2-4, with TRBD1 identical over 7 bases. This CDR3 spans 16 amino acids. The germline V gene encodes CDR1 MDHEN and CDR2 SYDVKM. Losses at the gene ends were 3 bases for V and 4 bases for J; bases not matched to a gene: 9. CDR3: CASSFLKTGSKNIQYF. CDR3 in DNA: TGTGCCAGCAGTTTTCTCAAGACAGGGTCAAAAAACATTCAGTACTTC.

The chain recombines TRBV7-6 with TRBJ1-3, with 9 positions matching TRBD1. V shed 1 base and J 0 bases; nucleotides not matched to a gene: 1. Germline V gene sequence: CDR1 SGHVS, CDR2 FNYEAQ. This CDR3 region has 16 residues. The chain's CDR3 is CASSLGDRASGNTIYF. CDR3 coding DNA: TGTGCCAGCAGCTTAGGGGACAGGGCCTCTGGAAACACCATATATTTT. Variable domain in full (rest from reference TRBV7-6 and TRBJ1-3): GAGVSQSPRYKVTKRGQDVALRCDPISGHVSLYWYRQALGQGPEFLTYFNYEAQQDKSGLPNDRFSAERPEGSISTLTIQRTEQRDSAMYRCASSLGDRASGNTIYFGEGSWLTVV.

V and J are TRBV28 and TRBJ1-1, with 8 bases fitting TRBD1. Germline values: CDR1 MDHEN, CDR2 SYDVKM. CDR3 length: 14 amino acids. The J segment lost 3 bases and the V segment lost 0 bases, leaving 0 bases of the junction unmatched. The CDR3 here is CASSLWDRDTEAFF. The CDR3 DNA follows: TGTGCCAGCAGTTTATGGGACAGGGACACTGAAGCTTTCTTT.